These T cell receptor beta chains were read from a single sample in a study of blood T cell repertoires in COVID-19. Sequencing used immunoSEQ multiplex PCR; TCRdb keeps in-frame clones, though not all of them. Of 300,000 to 350,000 clones listed, roughly 90% are singletons. The sample consisted of peripheral blood. These receptors were obtained from a woman aged 30 to 39 with COVID-19, enrolled during active disease. Each CDR3 is given with its conserved first and last residue. A D gene is named only where the DNA matches it firmly.

d_gene	v_gene	j_gene	CDR3nt	CDR3aa
TRBD2	TRBV10-3	TRBJ2-1	TGTGCCATCAGCCCGTCGTCCCAAGCGGGAAATGAGCAGTTCTTC	CAISPSSQAGNEQFF
NA	TRBV5-8	TRBJ1-1	TGTGCCAGCAGCCGACTATGGGACACTGAAGCTTTCTTT	CASSRLWDTEAFF
TRBD2	TRBV14	TRBJ2-2	TGTGCCAGCAGCCATTTAGCGGGGCCTCGCCCCGGGGAGCTGTTTTTT	CASSHLAGPRPGELFF
TRBD2	TRBV5-1	TRBJ2-7	TGCGCCAGCAGCTTGGCGGGGGGAGACTACGAGCAGTACTTC	CASSLAGGDYEQYF
TRBD1	TRBV19	TRBJ1-4	TGTGCCAGTAGTACCCCGGGACAGGGTAACGAAAAACTGTTTTTT	CASSTPGQGNEKLFF
TRBD1	TRBV19	TRBJ1-2	TGTGCCAGTAATCCGACAGGGGCCACGAACTATGGCTACACCTTC	CASNPTGATNYGYTF
TRBD1	TRBV9	TRBJ2-3	TGTGCCAGCAGCGTAGATACAGGGGACACAGATACGCAGTATTTT	CASSVDTGDTDTQYF
TRBD2	TRBV24-1	TRBJ2-5	TGTGCCACCAGTGATGGTCTAACTAGCGGGAGGGGGGAGACCCAGTACTTC	CATSDGLTSGRGETQYF
NA	TRBV9	TRBJ1-3	TGTGCCAGCAGCGTAGATCTTTCGAACACCATATATTTT	CASSVDLSNTIYF
NA	TRBV30	TRBJ2-7	TGTGCCTGGAGTGTTGCTATCACCTACGAGCAGTACTTC	CAWSVAITYEQYF